Below are 17 T cell receptor beta chains sequenced from a single sample in a study of human T cells and chemical hapten exposure. Using its own MiXCR run on the RACE reads, TCRdb lists one record per CDR3 protein. Altogether tens of thousands of distinct CDR3 sequences are present, over 9.5% being singletons, with the ten largest covering 2% to 2.5%. Time point of the sample: patch test 1, 2 weeks after DPC sensitization. Noted treatment: therapeutic diphenylcyclopropenone sensitization with weekly scalp DPC. Sequencing was performed on whole blood, taken in connection with sensitization to the hapten diphenylcyclopropenone (DPC). The origin of the receptors is a middle-aged man with alopecia areata. Some clones in this sample may be carry-over from other donors' samples.

The chain combines TRBV27 with TRBJ2-3, with 10 bases aligning to TRBD2. With 0 bases clipped from V and 1 base from J, the junction kept 22 bases outside the gene matches. The CDR3 has 23 amino acids. Per germline, CDR1 MNHEY and CDR2 SMNVEV (reference sequence). CDR3: CASSLSIEIYDGLAGVGTDTQYF. CDR3 DNA sequence: TGTGCCAGCAGTTTATCGATAGAAATATATGATGGGCTAGCGGGAGTGGGCACAGATACGCAGTATTTT.

This clonotype was observed a few times. The chain uses TRBV7-2 and TRBJ2-3; 8 nucleotides line up with TRBD1. With 3 bases clipped from V and 6 bases from J, the junction kept 2 bases outside the gene matches. The CDR3 is 13 residues long. Germline V gives CDR1 SGHTA, CDR2 FQGNSA. The CDR3 sequence: CASSFDRGDTQYF. The CDR3 DNA is TGTGCCAGCAGCTTTGACAGGGGCGATACGCAGTATTTT.

V and J are TRBV5-1 and TRBJ2-3; TRBD1 aligns across 10 bases. V trimming: 2 bases; J trimming: 4 bases; junction bases outside the gene matches: 7. There are 16 residues in the CDR3. Germline V lookup: CDR1 SGHRS, CDR2 YFSETQ. The CDR3 DNA is TGCGCCAGCAGCTTACCGGGACAGGGGATCGCAGATACGCAGTATTTT. It encodes CASSLPGQGIADTQYF.

The CDR3 DNA reads as TGTGCCAGCAGCTTAGGAGATCGGGGTTTCTCTGGAAACACCATATATTTT. Translation: CASSLGDRGFSGNTIYF. The rearrangement joins TRBV7-9 to TRBJ1-3, with D unclear. Germline CDR1 is SEHNR and CDR2 is FQNEAQ (reference sequence). The CDR3 consists of 17 residues. V gave up 1 base and J gave up 0 bases, with 13 bases separating them.

This clonotype was observed a few times. J is TRBJ2-1 and V is TRBV6-2 or TRBV6-3; 15 bases are a match to TRBD2. This CDR3 spans 15 amino acids. J gave up 15 bases and V 8 bases, and 14 bases lay outside the gene matches. CDR1 and CDR2 (germline): MNHEY, SVGEGT. The CDR3 DNA reads as TGTGCCAGCCTGCCTCGAGGCGGACTAGCGGGAGGGACGTTCTTC. Translated: CASLPRGGLAGGTFF.

The chain carries TRBV28 and TRBJ1-6; 8 positions agree with TRBD1. V was pared by 4 bases and J by 8 bases, with 10 bases of the junction left unmatched. Per germline, CDR1 MDHEN and CDR2 SYDVKM. The CDR3 has 16 residues. The CDR3 region is CASSSPGRGRHSPLHF. CDR3 nucleotides: TGTGCCAGCAGTTCCCCTGGCAGGGGGCGGCATTCACCCCTCCACTTT.

This clonotype was detected many times. This chain uses TRBV12-3 or TRBV12-4 with TRBJ1-1; D may be TRBD1 (6 bases). The CDR3 sequence is 13 residues long. The V end was cut by 3 bases, the J end by 6 bases, with 11 bases between. DNA for the CDR3: TGTGCCAGCAGTTTCGGACAGATGCCTGAAGCTTTCTTT. Protein product: CASSFGQMPEAFF.

This chain connects TRBV6-2 or TRBV6-3 to TRBJ2-1; the D gene could be TRBD1 or TRBD2 (5 bases each). CDR1 is MNHEY and CDR2 is SVGEGT in the germline V gene. V was trimmed by 2 bases and J by 16 bases, leaving 18 bases between them. The CDR3 loop spans 13 amino acids. CDR3 coding DNA: TGTGCCAGCAGTTACAGGTTCGGGACCCCCCAATTCTTC. Translated: CASSYRFGTPQFF.

The chain recombines TRBV4-2 with TRBJ1-1; D is undetermined. The CDR3 totals 13 residues. Germline CDR1 reads LGHNA; CDR2 reads YNFKEQ. V was pared by 0 bases and J by 11 bases, with 13 bases between. The chain's CDR3 is CASSQDFGEEAFF. The CDR3 DNA reads TGTGCCAGCAGCCAAGATTTCGGGGAGGAGGCTTTCTTT.

V usage is TRBV2 and J usage is TRBJ2-7; 8 positions match TRBD2. Germline loops: CDR1 SNHLY, CDR2 FYNNEI. The CDR3 extends over 15 amino acids. V lost 2 bases and J lost 2; bases outside the gene matches: 5. CDR3 in DNA: TGTGCCAGCAGTGAAAGCGGGAGCAGTCCCTACGAGCAGTACTTC. Encoded protein: CASSESGSSPYEQYF.

The chain carries TRBV18 and TRBJ2-1; D ambiguous. V lost 5 bases and J lost 10, with 9 bases in between. The germline gives CDR1 KGHSH, CDR2 LQKENI. The CDR3 length is 11 residues. The CDR3, as DNA: TGTGCCAGCTCATCGGAAAGAGAGCAGTTCTTC. Translated: CASSSEREQFF.

J is TRBJ2-3 and V is TRBV30, with 9 bases aligning to TRBD2. The CDR3 is 14 residues long. CDR1 GTSNPN and CDR2 SVGIG come from the germline V gene (reference sequence). J gave up 0 bases and V 4 bases, and 2 bases lay outside the gene matches. The CDR3 region has the DNA TGTGCCTGGACTAGCGGGGCGAGCACAGATACGCAGTATTTT. The encoded protein is CAWTSGASTDTQYF.

The sample holds a few counts of this clonotype. The gene calls are TRBV28 and TRBJ1-5; TRBD1 matches at 7 bases. The trim removed 7 bases at V and 5 bases at J, leaving 8 bases unmatched. The germline gives CDR1 MDHEN, CDR2 SYDVKM. This CDR3 is built from 14 residues. The CDR3, as DNA: TGTGCCAGCACCCCGCAGGGGGACTATCAGCCCCAGCATTTT. Its protein product is CASTPQGDYQPQHF.

The V gene is TRBV9, the J gene TRBJ1-3; D unclear. The ends were cut back, 4 bases at V and 6 bases at J, with 14 bases in the middle. CDR1 is SGDLS and CDR2 is YYNGEE in the germline V gene. The CDR3 contains 14 residues. CDR3 loop: CASSSLTWENTIYF. The CDR3 DNA is TGTGCCAGCAGCTCCCTGACGTGGGAAAACACCATATATTTT.

Many counts were recorded for this clonotype. The CDR3 loop reads CASRVSGRAGELFF. The CDR3 nucleotides read TGTGCCAGCAGAGTCAGCGGGAGGGCCGGGGAGCTGTTTTTT. This chain joins TRBV2 and TRBJ2-2, with 10 bases aligning to TRBD2. The CDR3 extends over 14 amino acids. After removal of 6 bases from V and 6 bases from J, the junction contained 4 bases not matched to a gene. In germline, CDR1 is SNHLY, CDR2 FYNNEI.

This clonotype was seen more than once but under ten times. This sequence joins TRBV7-8 and TRBJ2-7; 8 nucleotides line up with TRBD1. The CDR3 consists of 13 residues. Trimming at V came to 1 base and at J to 6 bases, leaving 2 bases not matched to a gene. From germline, CDR1 is SGHVS and CDR2 FQNEAQ. The chain's CDR3 is CASSLVTGAEQYV. In DNA, the CDR3 is TGTGCCAGCAGCTTAGTGACAGGGGCCGAGCAGTACGTC.

This clonotype came up a few times. The chain links TRBV15 to TRBJ2-3, with a possible D match to TRBD2 (6 bases). From germline, CDR1 is LNHNV and CDR2 YYDKDF (reference sequence). This CDR3 has 16 amino acids. Trimming left V 0 bases short and J 1 base short, with 11 bases between. CDR3 sequence (DNA): TGTGCCACCAGCAGAGATCTTTGGGAGGGCACAGATACGCAGTATTTT. Amino acids: CATSRDLWEGTDTQYF.